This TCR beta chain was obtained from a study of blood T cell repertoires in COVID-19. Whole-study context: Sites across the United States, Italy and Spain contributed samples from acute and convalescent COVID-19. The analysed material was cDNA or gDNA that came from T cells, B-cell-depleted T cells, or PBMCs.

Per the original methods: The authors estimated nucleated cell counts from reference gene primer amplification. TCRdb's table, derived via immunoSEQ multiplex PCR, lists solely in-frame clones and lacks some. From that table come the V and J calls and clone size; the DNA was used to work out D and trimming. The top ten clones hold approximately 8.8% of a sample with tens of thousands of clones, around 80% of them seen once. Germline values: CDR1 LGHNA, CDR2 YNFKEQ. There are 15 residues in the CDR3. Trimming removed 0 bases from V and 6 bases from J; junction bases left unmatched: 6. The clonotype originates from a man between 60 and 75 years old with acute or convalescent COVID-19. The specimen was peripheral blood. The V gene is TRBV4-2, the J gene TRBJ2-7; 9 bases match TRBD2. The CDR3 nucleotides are TGTGCCAGCAGCCAAGATGTAGCGGGGGCACGCGAGCAGTACTTC. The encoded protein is CASSQDVAGAREQYF.